The rows below give T cell receptor beta chains drawn from one sample of a study of long-term antiretroviral therapy in people with HIV. TCRdb's copy holds only in-frame clones and misses some; the assay was immunoSEQ multiplex PCR. The sample contains roughly 20,000 clones, 76% of which appear only once. The sample was unsorted PBMCs, taken about 21 months before starting antiretroviral therapy. Every receptor here comes from a woman aged 40 to 50 with HIV. CDR3s include the opening cysteine and the closing phenylalanine or tryptophan. The D gene is left open where the match is weak. Part of the rows lack a size; the others show once, few, many or a class for expanded clones.

D: NA; J: TRBJ1-1; size: NA; V: TRBV7-2; DNA: TGTGCCAGCAGTTATCTATTGAACACTGAAGCTTTCTTT; CDR3: CASSYLLNTEAFF
D: TRBD2; J: TRBJ2-1; size: NA; V: TRBV10-2; DNA: TGCGCCGCGCGCGGGAGCTCCTACAATGAGCAGTTCTTC; CDR3: CAARGSSYNEQFF
D: NA; J: TRBJ2-4; size: once; V: TRBV5-4; DNA: TGTGCCAGCAGCTTTGGGGGAGGTAGCGACATTCAGTACTTC; CDR3: CASSFGGGSDIQYF
D: NA; J: TRBJ1-4; size: NA; V: TRBV4-3; DNA: TGCGCCAGCAGCCAAGTCTGGGCAACTAATGAAAAACTGTTTTTT; CDR3: CASSQVWATNEKLFF
D: NA; J: TRBJ2-7; size: NA; V: TRBV5-6; DNA: TGTGCCAGCAGCTGGAGGGACAGCTTCTACGAGCAGTACTTC; CDR3: CASSWRDSFYEQYF
D: NA; J: TRBJ1-1; size: NA; V: TRBV11-2; DNA: TGTGCCAGCAGCTTACAGACAAACACTGAAGCTTTCTTT; CDR3: CASSLQTNTEAFF
D: NA; J: TRBJ2-1; size: NA; V: TRBV30; DNA: TGTGCCAGCTCGGGGACATCGTACAATGAGCAGTTCTTC; CDR3: CASSGTSYNEQFF
D: NA; J: TRBJ2-3; size: few; V: TRBV19; DNA: TGTGCCAGTAGTATAGACGGTCTGGGGGGGGCCAACACAGATACGCAGTATTTT; CDR3: CASSIDGLGGANTDTQYF
D: TRBD1; J: TRBJ1-4; size: few; V: TRBV5-1; DNA: TGCGCCACGAGGGGACAGGGAAATGAAAAACTGTTTTTT; CDR3: CATRGQGNEKLFF
D: TRBD1; J: TRBJ2-1; size: NA; V: TRBV6-5; DNA: TGTGCCAGCAGTTACTTATCCGGGACAGGGCTCAATGAGCAGTTCTTC; CDR3: CASSYLSGTGLNEQFF
D: TRBD2; J: TRBJ2-7; size: NA; V: TRBV7-2; DNA: TGTGCCAGCAGGCGGAGCGGGGATTACGAGCAGTACTTC; CDR3: CASRRSGDYEQYF
D: NA; J: TRBJ2-7; size: few; V: TRBV6-1; DNA: TGTGCCAGCAGTGAGAGGCAGGGGCTATCCTCCTACGAGCAGTACTTC; CDR3: CASSERQGLSSYEQYF
D: TRBD2; J: TRBJ2-7; size: few; V: TRBV19; DNA: TGTGCCACCTCGCCACTAGCGGGACCGTACGAGCAGTACTTC; CDR3: CATSPLAGPYEQYF
D: NA; J: TRBJ2-7; size: NA; V: TRBV5-6; DNA: TGTGCCAGCAGCTTGGTCGTGCGGAAATCCTACGAGCAGTACTTC; CDR3: CASSLVVRKSYEQYF
D: NA; J: TRBJ1-3; size: NA; V: TRBV6-1; DNA: TGTGCCAGCAGTGAATTGAGAGGGAACTCTGGAAACACCATATATTTT; CDR3: CASSELRGNSGNTIYF
D: TRBD2; J: TRBJ2-3; size: NA; V: TRBV5-4; DNA: TGTGCCAGCAGCTATGGACGGACTAGCGGGGGGACAGATACGCAGTATTTT; CDR3: CASSYGRTSGGTDTQYF
D: TRBD2; J: TRBJ2-7; size: NA; V: TRBV12-5; DNA: TGTGCTAGTGGTTCCCCACTAGCGGGGTTTTGGGAGCAGTACTTC; CDR3: CASGSPLAGFWEQYF
D: NA; J: TRBJ1-2; size: NA; V: TRBV2; DNA: TGTGCCAGTATACAGGGTACGGATGGCTACACCTTC; CDR3: CASIQGTDGYTF
D: TRBD1; J: TRBJ1-3; size: NA; V: TRBV18; DNA: TGTGCCAGCTCATACGACAGGGCTGGAAACACCATATATTTT; CDR3: CASSYDRAGNTIYF
D: TRBD2; J: TRBJ2-1; size: NA; V: TRBV6-1; DNA: TGTGCCAGCAGTGTACTCCCTCCTAGCGGGAGAGACAATGAGCAGTTCTTC; CDR3: CASSVLPPSGRDNEQFF
D: NA; J: TRBJ1-1; size: NA; V: TRBV6-6; DNA: TGTGCCAGCAGAGTGGGGGCAGGGACGAACACTGAAGCTTTCTTT; CDR3: CASRVGAGTNTEAFF
D: NA; J: TRBJ2-3; size: NA; V: TRBV7-9; DNA: TGTGCCAGCAGCCCGGGACCTGGGTCGCAGTATTTT; CDR3: CASSPGPGSQYF